This T cell receptor beta chain comes out of a study of radiation and T cells in renal cell carcinoma. The length of the CDR3 is 18 residues. The germline gives CDR1 SGHNT, CDR2 YENEEA. The V gene lost 1 base and the J gene lost 7 bases, with 23 bases spanning the gap. Data came from immunoSEQ multiplex PCR; TCRdb stores just in-frame clones and leaves some out. The table records some 64,000 clones, over 60% of them present only once. Time point reported: blood 4 weeks post-SBRT, at nephrectomy. The treatment here: 15 Gy SBRT to primary tumor, nephrectomy 4 weeks later. Nephrectomy followed 15 Gy stereotactic body radiation by 4 weeks. After SBRT, blood was collected at 2 and 4 weeks, plus baseline.

The TCR originated in a man aged 55 to 70 with renal cell carcinoma. Here the sequenced sample was blood, taken from a patient whose treatment included radiotherapy and nephrectomy. The V call is TRBV11-3, the J call TRBJ2-1, with a tentative D call TRBD2 (11 bases). For the CDR3, the DNA is TGTGCCAGCAGCTTAGGGACAGGGGGGACTAGCGGACGAAATGAGCAGTTCTTC. This encodes CASSLGTGGTSGRNEQFF.